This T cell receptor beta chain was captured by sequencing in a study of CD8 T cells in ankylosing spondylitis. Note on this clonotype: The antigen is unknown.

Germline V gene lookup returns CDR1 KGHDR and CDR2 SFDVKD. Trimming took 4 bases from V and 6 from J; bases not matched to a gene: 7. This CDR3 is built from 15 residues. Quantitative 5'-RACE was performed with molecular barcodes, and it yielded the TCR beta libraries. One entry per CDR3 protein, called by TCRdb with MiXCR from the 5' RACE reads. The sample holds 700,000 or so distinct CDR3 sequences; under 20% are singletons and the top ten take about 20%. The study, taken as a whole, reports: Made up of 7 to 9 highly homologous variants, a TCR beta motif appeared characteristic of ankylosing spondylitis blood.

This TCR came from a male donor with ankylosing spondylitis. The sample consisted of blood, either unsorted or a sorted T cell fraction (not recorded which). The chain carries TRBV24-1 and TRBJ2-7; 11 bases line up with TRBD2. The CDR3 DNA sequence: TGTGCCACCAGTGACAGTAGACTAGCGGGACGCGAGCAGTACTTC. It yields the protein CATSDSRLAGREQYF.